Each of the 18 T cell receptor beta chains below was sequenced from the same sample in a study of T cells in Graves' hyperthyroidism and ophthalmopathy. Using RNA transcripts as the source, TCR beta CDR3 regions were amplified. TCR CDR3 regions were first amplified by RT-PCR with HTBI primers. Using its own MiXCR run on the multiplex PCR reads, TCRdb lists one record per CDR3 protein. Of about 720,000 distinct CDR3 sequences in the sample, around 17% were seen once. The sample consisted of blood. The origin of the receptors is a man aged 18 to 35 with Graves' hyperthyroidism.

This clonotype appeared many times. J is TRBJ2-7 and V is TRBV6-1, with a possible D match to TRBD2 (6 bases). V was trimmed by 9 bases and J by 0 bases, leaving 27 bases between them. The CDR3 has 18 residues. Germline V gene lookup returns CDR1 MNHNS and CDR2 SASEGT. The CDR3 loop is CASERMGLVDFHSYEQYF. In DNA, the CDR3 is TGTGCCAGTGAACGAATGGGACTGGTCGACTTTCACTCCTACGAGCAGTACTTC.

A few counts support this clonotype. The V gene is TRBV2, the J gene TRBJ2-1; D possibly corresponds to TRBD2 (5 bases). Germline V CDR1 and CDR2: SNHLY, FYNNEI. The CDR3 covers 14 residues. The V gene lost 6 bases and the J gene lost 3 bases, with 12 bases spanning the gap. CDR3 DNA: TGTGCCAGCAGAGAGGGTGGGCTCTACAATGAGCAGTTCTTC. This encodes CASREGGLYNEQFF.

This clonotype was picked up many times. The J gene is TRBJ2-7, the V gene TRBV28; D may be TRBD1 (5 bases). Trimming cost V 0 bases and J 6 bases, with 12 bases left between them. Germline lookup yields CDR1 MDHEN and CDR2 SYDVKM. This CDR3 has 14 amino acids. CDR3 in DNA: TGTGCCAGCAGTTTATGGAGACAGTTCGGCGAGCAGTACTTC. The encoded protein is CASSLWRQFGEQYF.

This clonotype has a count of ten or more. The rearrangement links TRBV6-1 to TRBJ2-1, with TRBD2 identical over 14 bases. Unmatched junction bases numbered 9, after V lost 6 bases and J lost 8 bases. Germline assignment: CDR1 MNHNS and CDR2 SASEGT. This CDR3 contains 16 residues. The CDR3 DNA reads TGTGCCAGCAGACGGGGACTAGCGGGAGATTTGGATGAGCAGTTCTTC. Protein: CASRRGLAGDLDEQFF.

The chain carries TRBV29-1 and TRBJ1-1; D gene unclear. The CDR3 runs to 11 residues. The germline V and J ends were trimmed by 7 bases and 5 bases, with 11 bases remaining between them. Germline V gene sequence: CDR1 SQVTM, CDR2 ANQGSEA. CDR3: CSGRVGTEAFF. The DNA for the CDR3 is TGCAGCGGGAGGGTGGGGACTGAAGCTTTCTTT.

This sequence joins TRBV28 and TRBJ1-2; tentatively, D is TRBD1 (5 bases). CDR1 is MDHEN and CDR2 is SYDVKM in the germline V gene. The CDR3 is 13 residues long. Trimming removed 2 bases at V and 8 bases at J, with 12 bases between. The CDR3 spells CASSLGRAGGYTF. As DNA, the CDR3 is TGTGCCAGCAGTTTAGGCAGGGCAGGCGGCTACACCTTC.

The chain joins TRBV4-1 to TRBJ2-7, with a tentative D call TRBD2 (7 bases). This CDR3 is built from 16 residues. The V end was cut by 4 bases, the J end by 7 bases, with 23 bases between. Germline assignment: CDR1 MGHRA and CDR2 YSYEKL. The chain's CDR3 is CASSLIAGAEGWEQYF. As DNA, the CDR3 is TGCGCCAGCAGCCTTATCGCGGGGGCGGAAGGATGGGAGCAGTACTTC.

This clonotype was detected ten times or more. V usage is TRBV20-1 and J usage is TRBJ2-3; TRBD2 agrees at 8 bases. V trimming: 1 base; J trimming: 4 bases; junction bases outside the gene matches: 7. CDR1 is DFQATT, CDR2 SNEGSKA, per germline (reference sequence). This CDR3 has 15 residues. CDR3 in amino acids: CSARGQRGLADTQYF. CDR3 sequence (DNA): TGCAGTGCTAGAGGCCAGCGGGGGCTGGCAGATACGCAGTATTTT.

This clonotype came up many times. The V and J genes are TRBV27 and TRBJ2-2, with unresolved D. This CDR3 contains 12 residues. Trimming took off 5 bases at V and 7 bases at J, with 8 bases between the two ends. Germline lookup yields CDR1 MNHEY and CDR2 SMNVEV (reference sequence). The CDR3 sequence is CASSPVVGELFF. CDR3 DNA: TGTGCCAGCAGTCCCGTCGTCGGGGAGCTGTTTTTT.

This clonotype was observed a handful of times. The chain carries TRBV19 and TRBJ1-2; a possible D gene is TRBD1 (5 bases). This CDR3 has 12 residues. The V end lost 7 bases, the J end lost 4 bases, and 10 bases lay between the germline ends. Looked up from germline, CDR1 is LNHDA and CDR2 is SQIVND (reference sequence). The CDR3 protein is CASNPGGYGYTF. The CDR3, as DNA: TGTGCCAGTAATCCGGGGGGCTATGGCTACACCTTC.

This clonotype was recorded many times. This chain connects TRBV2 to TRBJ2-7; unclear D gene. Germline V lookup: CDR1 SNHLY, CDR2 FYNNEI. Trimming removed 8 bases from V and 2 bases from J, with 13 bases in between. The CDR3 contains 13 residues. The CDR3 region is CASSSRMPYEQYF. CDR3 coding DNA: TGTGCCAGCTCATCTAGAATGCCCTACGAGCAGTACTTC. Supplemented by reference TRBV2 and TRBJ2-7, the full variable domain reads EPEVTQTPSHQVTQMGQEVILRCVPISNHLYFYWYRQILGQKVEFLVSFYNNEISEKSEIFDDQFSVERPDGSNFTLKIRSTKLEDSAMYFCASSSRMPYEQYFGPGTRLTVT.

This clonotype showed up many times. The chain employs TRBV6-5 and TRBJ1-2; 7 bases are a match to TRBD1. Germline assignment: CDR1 MNHEY and CDR2 SVGAGI. The CDR3 loop spans 14 amino acids. Trimming at V came to 6 bases and at J to 2 bases, leaving 6 bases not matched to a gene. The CDR3 here is CASRYPDRNYGYTF. In nucleotides, the CDR3 is TGTGCCAGCAGATACCCGGACAGGAACTATGGCTACACCTTC.

This chain joins TRBV6-1 and TRBJ1-5, with TRBD1 as a possible D gene (5 bases). Germline values: CDR1 MNHNS, CDR2 SASEGT. CDR3 length: 15 residues. With 2 bases removed from V and 2 bases from J, the gap between germline ends came to 10 bases. CDR3 DNA: TGTGCCAGCAGTGAACCCTGGGGCGGCAATCAGCCCCAGCATTTT. Protein: CASSEPWGGNQPQHF.

This clonotype was recorded once. The gene calls are TRBV5-1 and TRBJ2-5; no clear D. Trimming cost V 0 bases and J 9 bases, with 9 bases left between them. Germline V lookup: CDR1 SGHRS, CDR2 YFSETQ. This CDR3 is 12 amino acids long. The CDR3 coding sequence is TGCGCCAGCAGCTTGGCGCTAGGACCCCAGTACTTC. Encoded protein: CASSLALGPQYF.

This clonotype turned up a few times. The gene calls are TRBV7-9 and TRBJ2-2; D gene unclear. The CDR3 length is 12 residues. Per germline, CDR1 SEHNR and CDR2 FQNEAQ (reference sequence). V was clipped by 5 bases and J by 6 bases, with 7 bases between them. CDR3 residues: CASSPFAGELFF. In DNA form, the CDR3 reads TGTGCCAGCAGCCCATTCGCCGGGGAGCTGTTTTTT.

This clonotype was detected many times. The V call is TRBV30, the J call TRBJ2-3; TRBD2 aligns across 8 bases. CDR3 length: 14 residues. V dropped 2 bases and J dropped 6; count of bases not matched to a gene: 7. Germline V gives CDR1 GTSNPN, CDR2 SVGIG (reference sequence). CDR3 nucleotide sequence: TGTGCCTGGAGTCTCCGGGAGGGACTCGATACGCAGTATTTT. This translates into CAWSLREGLDTQYF. The variable domain in full, completed from reference TRBV30 and TRBJ2-3, reads SQTIHQWPATLVQPVGSPLSLECTVEGTSNPNLYWYRQAAGRGLQLLFYSVGIGQISSEVPQNLSASRPQDRQFILSSKKLLLSDSGFYLCAWSLREGLDTQYFGPGTRLTVL.

The chain couples TRBV13 to TRBJ2-4; a weak D match, TRBD1 (5 bases). CDR1 and CDR2 (germline): PRHDT, FYEKMQ (reference sequence). This CDR3 has 16 residues. The V end lost 0 bases, the J end lost 11 bases, and 20 bases lay between the germline ends. The CDR3 region has the DNA TGTGCCAGCAGCTTAGGCCTCAGGGCAAAAATCGGCCTTCAGTACTTC. It encodes CASSLGLRAKIGLQYF.

There are a few counts of this clonotype. V and J are TRBV5-8 and TRBJ1-2, with D possibly being TRBD1 (5 bases). Trimming pared 0 bases from V and 7 bases from J, leaving 19 bases between. Germline CDR1 reads SGHTS; CDR2 reads YDEGEE. The CDR3 totals 16 residues. The CDR3 region has the DNA TGTGCCAGCAGCTTGGACCCCTCCAGGGTAGGGTCTGGCTACACCTTC. It codes for CASSLDPSRVGSGYTF.